This TCR beta chain was found in a study of blood T cell repertoires in COVID-19. At the level of the study: Samples taken during acute and convalescent COVID-19 were collected in the United States, Italy and Spain. From T cells, B-cell-depleted T cells, or PBMCs came the material, which was cDNA or gDNA.

This clone was observed a few times. Original analysis: Estimation of nucleated cell counts was performed using reference gene primer amplification. The repertoire was sequenced with immunoSEQ multiplex PCR; TCRdb's copy has only in-frame clones and lacks some. Clone size and the V and J calls come from that table; the DNA yielded D and trimming. Among about 170,000 clones listed, around nine tenths were seen once. In germline, CDR1 is MNHNS, CDR2 SASEGT. The CDR3 has 15 residues. J lost 3 bases, V lost 2 bases, and 4 bases had no gene match. Material: peripheral blood. This clonotype was sampled from a man between 18 and 29 years old with active or convalescent COVID-19. The J gene is TRBJ1-1, the V gene TRBV6-1, with TRBD1 matching 9 bases. The CDR3 sequence is CASSEPTGGYTEAFF. Here the CDR3 DNA reads TGTGCCAGCAGTGAACCGACAGGGGGTTACACTGAAGCTTTCTTT.